This T cell receptor beta chain comes out of a study of blood T cells in healthy people across ages. Broader study findings: In older individuals, TCR beta diversity per million T cells was lower, falling roughly linearly with age.

Comment on this clonotype: The antigen is undetermined.

Trimming pared 0 bases from V and 0 bases from J, leaving 12 bases between. Germline V lookup: CDR1 LGHNA, CDR2 YSLEER. The CDR3 sequence is 17 residues long. The second PCR ran about 7 to 12 cycles with a sample-barcoded 5' primer and J-beta primers. Every molecule of cDNA carried a tag from a template-switch adaptor with 12 random nucleotides. MiXCR, applied by TCRdb to the 5' RACE reads, yields one record per CDR3 protein. The sample has hundreds of thousands of distinct CDR3 sequences, roughly 49% seen once; the top ten hold roughly a third. The chain joins TRBV4-3 to TRBJ2-1; unclear D gene. The sample was blood. The receptor's source is a woman aged 55-75 years in good health. CDR3 amino acids: CASSQEETTTSYNEQFF. The CDR3 coding sequence is TGCGCCAGCAGCCAAGAGGAGACAACAACCTCCTACAATGAGCAGTTCTTC.